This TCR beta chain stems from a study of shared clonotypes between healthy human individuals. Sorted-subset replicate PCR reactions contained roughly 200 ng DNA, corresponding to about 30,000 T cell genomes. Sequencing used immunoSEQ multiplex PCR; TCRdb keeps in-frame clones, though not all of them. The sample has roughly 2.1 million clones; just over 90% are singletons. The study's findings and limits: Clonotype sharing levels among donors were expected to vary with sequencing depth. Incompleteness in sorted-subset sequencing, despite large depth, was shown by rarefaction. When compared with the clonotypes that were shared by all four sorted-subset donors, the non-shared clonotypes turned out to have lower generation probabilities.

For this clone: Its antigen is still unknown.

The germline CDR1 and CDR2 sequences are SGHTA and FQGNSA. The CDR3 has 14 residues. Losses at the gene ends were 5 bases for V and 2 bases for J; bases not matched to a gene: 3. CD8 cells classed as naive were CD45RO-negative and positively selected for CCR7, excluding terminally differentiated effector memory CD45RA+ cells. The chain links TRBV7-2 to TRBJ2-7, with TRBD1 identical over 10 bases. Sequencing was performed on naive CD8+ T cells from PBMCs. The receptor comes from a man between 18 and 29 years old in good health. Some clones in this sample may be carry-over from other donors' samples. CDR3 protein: CASSPDRGPYEQYF. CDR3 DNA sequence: TGTGCCAGCAGCCCCGACAGGGGGCCCTACGAGCAGTACTTC. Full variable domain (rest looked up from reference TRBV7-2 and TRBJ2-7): GAGVSQSPSNKVTEKGKDVELRCDPISGHTALYWYRQSLGQGLEFLIYFQGNSAPDKSGLPSDRFSAERTGGSVSTLTIQRTQQEDSAVYLCASSPDRGPYEQYFGPGTRLTVT.